The source of this TCR beta chain is a study of T cells after yellow fever vaccination. General study points: Most primary-vaccination clones reappeared after the booster (approximately 96% CD4, around 88% CD8).

TCRdb reprocessed the 5' RACE reads with MiXCR, giving one entry per CDR3 protein. The data contain hundreds of thousands of distinct CDR3 sequences, roughly a sixth of them seen just once; the ten biggest clones take up 15% to 20%. Trimming removed 0 bases at V and 4 bases at J, with 18 bases between. Germline V gene data show CDR1 as SGHRS and CDR2 as YFSETQ. CDR3 length: 17 amino acids. This clonotype was counted only a few times. Its antigen is not identified. This sample comprised PBMCs, obtained before the yellow fever booster vaccination. The V and J genes are TRBV5-1 and TRBJ2-3; tentatively, D is TRBD1 or TRBD2 (6 bases each). This TCR came from a man aged 18 to 30 who received the YFV17D yellow fever vaccine. The CDR3, as DNA: TGCGCCAGCAGCTTGGCCATCGGGGGCCTGGGGGCAGATACGCAGTATTTT. This translates into CASSLAIGGLGADTQYF.